This passage covers 10 T cell receptor beta chains from one sample sequenced in a study of control samples from healthy donors and cancer patients. Produced via immunoSEQ multiplex PCR; TCRdb's table is partial and in-frame only. In the table there are some 87,000 clones, roughly 84% of which are singletons. Input material: PBMCs. These receptors were taken from a man in his sixties with head and neck cancer.

The rearrangement joins TRBV29-1 to TRBJ2-1; 14 bases are shared with TRBD2. Losses at the gene ends were 6 bases for V and 7 bases for J; bases not matched to a gene: 11. CDR3 length: 16 residues. Germline V gene sequence: CDR1 SQVTM, CDR2 ANQGSEA. CDR3 nucleotides: TGCAGCGTAGGGACTAGCGGGAGTTCGGGGTCTAATGAGCAGTTCTTC. Encoded protein: CSVGTSGSSGSNEQFF.

The chain combines TRBV7-2 with TRBJ2-7, with D perhaps TRBD1 (6 bases). Trimming pared 5 bases from V and 4 bases from J, leaving 18 bases between. The CDR3 runs to 15 residues. CDR1 SGHTA and CDR2 FQGNSA come from the germline V gene. CDR3 in amino acids: CASSAQQGLTYEQYF. In DNA form, the CDR3 reads TGTGCCAGCAGCGCTCAACAGGGATTGACTTACGAGCAGTACTTC.

V gene TRBV4-1 combines with J gene TRBJ2-1; 10 bases map to TRBD2. Germline assignment: CDR1 MGHRA and CDR2 YSYEKL. Unmatched junction bases numbered 9, after V lost 1 base and J lost 0 bases. The CDR3 is 19 residues long. This CDR3 reads CASSQVGTSGKFSYNEQFF. For the CDR3, the DNA is TGCGCCAGCAGCCAAGTGGGTACTAGCGGGAAGTTCTCCTACAATGAGCAGTTCTTC.

This chain joins TRBV6-5 and TRBJ1-5; TRBD1 matches 9 bases. The junction had 2 bases not matched to a gene; V was cut back by 5 bases and J by 0 bases. This CDR3 region has 15 residues. CDR1 and CDR2 (germline): MNHEY, SVGAGI. This CDR3 reads CASSTGGFSNQPQHF. CDR3 bases: TGTGCCAGCAGTACAGGGGGCTTTAGCAATCAGCCCCAGCATTTT.

This chain connects TRBV2 to TRBJ1-1; 7 bases match TRBD1. J gave up 1 base and V 5 bases, and 4 bases lay outside the gene matches. Per the germline V gene, CDR1 is SNHLY and CDR2 is FYNNEI. The CDR3 runs 14 residues. The DNA of the CDR3 is TGTGCCAGCAGTATCCGGGACAGGAACACTGAAGCTTTCTTT. It is translated as CASSIRDRNTEAFF.

The chain recombines TRBV11-3 with TRBJ2-5; D is unclear. Trimming removed 4 bases at V and 5 bases at J, with 8 bases between. CDR3 length equals 12 residues. CDR1 is SGHNT and CDR2 is YENEEA in the germline V gene. In DNA, the CDR3 is TGTGCCAGCAGCTCCCACGGGGAGACCCAGTACTTC. This translates into CASSSHGETQYF.

The chain combines TRBV6-4 with TRBJ2-7; D may be TRBD2 (5 bases). The V gene lost 9 bases and the J gene lost 5 bases, with 11 bases spanning the gap. There are 11 residues in the CDR3. Germline values: CDR1 MRHNA, CDR2 SNTAGT. The DNA for the CDR3 is TGTGCCAGGGGGAATAGCGACGAGCAGTACTTC. Encoded protein: CARGNSDEQYF.

This clone was recorded only once. The V gene is TRBV10-3, the J gene TRBJ1-1, with TRBD1 as a possible D gene (6 bases). CDR3 length: 15 amino acids. V was clipped by 5 bases and J by 1 base, with 14 bases between them. Per germline, CDR1 ENHRY and CDR2 SYGVKD. The DNA for the CDR3 is TGTGCCATCAGTAGCGAGGGAGGGGGGAACACTGAAGCTTTCTTT. Protein product: CAISSEGGGNTEAFF.

V and J are TRBV7-8 and TRBJ1-1; D ambiguous. The germline V gene has CDR1 SGHVS and CDR2 FQNEAQ. CDR3 length: 14 residues. V lost 2 bases, J lost 1 base, and 8 bases lay in between. The chain's CDR3 is CASSLIQTNTEAFF. The DNA of the CDR3 is TGTGCCAGCAGCTTAATCCAGACGAACACTGAAGCTTTCTTT.

The J gene is TRBJ2-7, the V gene TRBV6-1; D is possibly TRBD1 (6 bases). Trimming took off 3 bases at V and 6 bases at J, with 21 bases between the two ends. The CDR3 covers 16 residues. Germline V gene data show CDR1 as MNHNS and CDR2 as SASEGT. The CDR3 loop is CASSEGAYLGTGEQYF. In DNA form, the CDR3 reads TGTGCCAGCAGTGAGGGGGCCTACCTAGGAACGGGCGAGCAGTACTTC.